The present T cell receptor beta chain was sequenced within a study of T-cell memory formation after mild COVID-19. About this clonotype: Antigen specificity is unknown.

Overall study findings and caveats: CM and EM subsets held most contracting CD4+ clones; EMRA held CD8+ ones.

5'RACE with constant-segment primers built TCRalpha and TCRbeta cDNA libraries with UMIs. TCRdb re-analysed the 5' RACE reads in MiXCR, keeping a single row per CDR3 protein. This sample has about 340,000 distinct CDR3 sequences, with around 21% found just once. This clonotype originated in an adult woman who had mild COVID-19 (a few samples of this study predate the infection). Cell type and time point are not known. The sequencing sample was made of PBMCs or a T cell subset sorted from them (not recorded which).

Written as DNA, the CDR3 is TGTGCCAGTAGTTCTACAGGTGGAGTTGAAGCTTTCTTT. Encoded protein: CASSSTGGVEAFF. The chain uses TRBV19 and TRBJ1-1; possible D gene TRBD1, 5 bases. CDR1 and CDR2 from the germline V gene are LNHDA and SQIVND (reference sequence). V lost 5 bases to trimming and J lost 7 bases, with 14 bases between them. The CDR3 runs 13 residues.